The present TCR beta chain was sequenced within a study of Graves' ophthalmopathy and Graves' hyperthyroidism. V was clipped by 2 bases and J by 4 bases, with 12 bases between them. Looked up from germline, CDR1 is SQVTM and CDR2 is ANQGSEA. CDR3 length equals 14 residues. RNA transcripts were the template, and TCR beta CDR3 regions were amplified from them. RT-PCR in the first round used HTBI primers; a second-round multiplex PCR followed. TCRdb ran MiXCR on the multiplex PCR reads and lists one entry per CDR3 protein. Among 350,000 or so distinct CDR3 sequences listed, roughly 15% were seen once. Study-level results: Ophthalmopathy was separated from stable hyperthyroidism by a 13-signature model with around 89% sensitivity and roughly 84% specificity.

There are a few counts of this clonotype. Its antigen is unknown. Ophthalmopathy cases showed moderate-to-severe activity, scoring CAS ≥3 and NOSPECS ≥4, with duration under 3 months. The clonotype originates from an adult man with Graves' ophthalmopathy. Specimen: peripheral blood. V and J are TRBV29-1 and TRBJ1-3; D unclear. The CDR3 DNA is TGCAGCGTTGAATTGGAGGGAAGAGGAAACACCATATATTTT. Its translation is CSVELEGRGNTIYF.